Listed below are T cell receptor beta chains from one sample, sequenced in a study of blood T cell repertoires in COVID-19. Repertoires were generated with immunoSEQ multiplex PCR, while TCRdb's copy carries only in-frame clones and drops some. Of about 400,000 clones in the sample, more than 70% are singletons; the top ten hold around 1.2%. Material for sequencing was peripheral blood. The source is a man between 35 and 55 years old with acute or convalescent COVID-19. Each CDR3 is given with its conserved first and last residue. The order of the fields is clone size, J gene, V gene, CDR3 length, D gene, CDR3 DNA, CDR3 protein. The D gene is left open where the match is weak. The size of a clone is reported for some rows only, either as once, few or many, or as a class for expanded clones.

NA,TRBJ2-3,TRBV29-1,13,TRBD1,TGCAGCGTTTCGACAGGGGGCACAGATACGCAGTATTTT,CSVSTGGTDTQYF
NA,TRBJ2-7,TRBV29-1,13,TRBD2,TGCAGCGTTGGGGGGGCTAGCGGGTACGAGCAGTACTTC,CSVGGASGYEQYF
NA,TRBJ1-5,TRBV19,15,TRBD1,TGTGCCAGTAGTTTTTTCCCCGCGGGACAGCAGCCCCAGCATTTT,CASSFFPAGQQPQHF
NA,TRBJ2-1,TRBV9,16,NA,TGTGCCAGCAGCAGGTACCCGGGTGAAGCGAGGAATGAGCAGTTCTTC,CASSRYPGEARNEQFF
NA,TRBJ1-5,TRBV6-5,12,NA,TGTGCCAGCTATAGACCCGGCGGGCCCCAGCATTTT,CASYRPGGPQHF
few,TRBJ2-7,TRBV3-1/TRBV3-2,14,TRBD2,TGTGCCAGCAGTCGATCACTAGCGGGTCACGAGCAGTACTTC,CASSRSLAGHEQYF
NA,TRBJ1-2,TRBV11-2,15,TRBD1,TGTGCCAGCAGTTCTACGGGACAGGGGGCGTATGGCTACACCTTC,CASSSTGQGAYGYTF
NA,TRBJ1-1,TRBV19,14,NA,TGTGCCAGTAGTATACAGGGGCTGGGCACTGAAGCTTTCTTT,CASSIQGLGTEAFF
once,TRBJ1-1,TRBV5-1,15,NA,TGCGCCAGCAGCTTGGCCGGGACACTCAACACTGAAGCTTTCTTT,CASSLAGTLNTEAFF
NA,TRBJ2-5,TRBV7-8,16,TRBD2,TGTGCCAGCAGCTTGTCCGTCCGGGGGGAACAAGAGACCCAGTACTTC,CASSLSVRGEQETQYF
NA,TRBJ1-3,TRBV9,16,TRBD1,TGTGCCAGCAGCCCGAGGACAGGGGAAGGTGGAAACACCATATATTTT,CASSPRTGEGGNTIYF
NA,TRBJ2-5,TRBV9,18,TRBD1,TGTGCCAGCAGCGCCCGGGACAGGGTAATCCCCATCCAAGAGACCCAGTACTTC,CASSARDRVIPIQETQYF
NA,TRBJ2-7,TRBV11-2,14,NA,TGTGCCAGCAGCTTAGAACAGGGTTACTACGAGCAGTACTTC,CASSLEQGYYEQYF
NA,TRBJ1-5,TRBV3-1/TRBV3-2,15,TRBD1,TGTGCCAGCAGCCAAGACATACAGGGGTATCAGCCCCAGCATTTT,CASSQDIQGYQPQHF
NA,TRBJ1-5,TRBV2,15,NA,TGTGCCAGCAGTGATCTGGGGGCTTTCAATCAGCCCCAGCATTTT,CASSDLGAFNQPQHF
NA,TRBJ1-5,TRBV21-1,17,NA,TGTGCCAGCAGCAAAAGTGACACGGGGGATAGCAATCAGCCCCAGCATTTT,CASSKSDTGDSNQPQHF
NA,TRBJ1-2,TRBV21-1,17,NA,TGTGCCAGCAGCAAAGTGCGGGGACGGCGCCTCGGGCATGGCTACACCTTC,CASSKVRGRRLGHGYTF
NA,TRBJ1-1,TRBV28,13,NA,TGTGCCAGTATTGGAGGGAAATACACTGAAGCTTTCTTT,CASIGGKYTEAFF
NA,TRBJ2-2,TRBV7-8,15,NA,TGTGCCAGCAGCGGCAGGGTTGGGTACACCGGGGAGCTGTTTTTT,CASSGRVGYTGELFF
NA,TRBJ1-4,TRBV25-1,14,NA,TGTGCCAGCAGTGAGTGGGGGCTATCCGAAAAACTGTTTTTT,CASSEWGLSEKLFF
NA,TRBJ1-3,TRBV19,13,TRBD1,TGTGCCATTTCGACAGGGGTTGGAAACACCATATATTTT,CAISTGVGNTIYF
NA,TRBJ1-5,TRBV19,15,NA,TGTGCCAGTAGTATGTCATGGGACTTCATGGGGCCCCAGCATTTT,CASSMSWDFMGPQHF
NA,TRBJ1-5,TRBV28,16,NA,TGTGCCAGCAGCCGCAACCGAGTTGGTAGCAATCAGCCCCAGCATTTT,CASSRNRVGSNQPQHF
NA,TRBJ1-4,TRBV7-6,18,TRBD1,TGTGCCAGCAGCTTAAACCCCGGGACAGGGACAACTAATGAAAAACTGTTTTTT,CASSLNPGTGTTNEKLFF
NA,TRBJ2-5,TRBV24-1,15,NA,TGTGCCACCAGTGACCCGGGCCAGGGCCAAGAGACCCAGTACTTC,CATSDPGQGQETQYF
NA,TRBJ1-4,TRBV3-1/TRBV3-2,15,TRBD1,TGTGCCAGCAGCCGCGGACAGGGAGGTAGTGAAAAACTGTTTTTT,CASSRGQGGSEKLFF
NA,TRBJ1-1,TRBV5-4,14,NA,TGTGCCAGCAGCCATAAGACAGGGAACACTGAAGCTTTCTTT,CASSHKTGNTEAFF
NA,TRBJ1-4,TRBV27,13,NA,TGTGCCAGCAGAGGGGGGGCAAAGATAAAACTGTTTTTT,CASRGGAKIKLFF
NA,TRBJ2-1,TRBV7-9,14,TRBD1,TGTGCCAGCAGGCTCCGGGACAGCTACAATGAGCAGTTCTTC,CASRLRDSYNEQFF